The clone carrying this T cell receptor (beta chain) was recorded a few times. Its antigen is unidentified. The entry originates in a study of T cells after yellow fever vaccination. Study-wide background: Those fractions that held only low numbers of cells were prepared using the SMART-Seq v4 Ultra Low Input RNA kit. Overall study results and limits: FACS-sorted repertoires could harbor abundant contaminating bulk-population clonotypes. Post-booster repertoires again held most primary-vaccination clones (96% CD4, roughly 89% CD8).

Germline V gene lookup returns CDR1 SGHDT and CDR2 YYEEEE. Trimming removed 3 bases at V and 8 bases at J, with 17 bases between. The CDR3 is 14 residues long. Conversion of TCR transcripts into cDNA relied on 5'RACE template switching, which added a universal primer site and UMIs. One entry per CDR3 protein, called by TCRdb with MiXCR from the 5' RACE reads. The sample yields approximately 300,000 distinct CDR3 sequences, 8% to 10% seen once. Material: PBMCs, obtained on the day of the first yellow fever vaccination. This TCR derives from a young man who received the YFV17D yellow fever vaccine. This chain links TRBV5-6 with TRBJ1-1; D is unclear. The CDR3 sequence: CASSSAGATPEAFF. CDR3 sequence (DNA): TGTGCCAGCAGCTCAGCAGGAGCCACTCCCGAAGCTTTCTTT. The full variable domain, in which reference TRBV5-6 and TRBJ1-1 provide the parts outside the CDR3, is DAGVTQSPTHLIKTRGQQVTLRCSPKSGHDTVSWYQQALGQGPQFIFQYYEEEERQRGNFPDRFSGHQFPNYSSELNVNALLLGDSALYLCASSSAGATPEAFFGQGTRLTVV.